Reported below is one T cell receptor beta chain. Under the authors' procedure: Amplification with reference gene primers provided the estimates of nucleated cell counts. Sequencing used immunoSEQ multiplex PCR; TCRdb keeps in-frame clones, though not all of them. V and J calls and clone size come straight from that table; D and trimming were deduced from the DNA. This table holds 50,000 to 70,000 clones, approximately 88% found once. This entry comes from a study of blood T cell repertoires in COVID-19. In the study overall: Samples of COVID-19 (acute and convalescent) were obtained from the United States, Italy and Spain. PBMCs, B-cell-depleted T cells, or T cells were the source of the cDNA or gDNA that made up the material.

The CDR3 is 13 amino acids. Germline lookup yields CDR1 SEHNR and CDR2 FQNEAQ (reference sequence). Between the trimmed V and J ends, which lost 7 bases and 0 bases, there was a span of 6 bases. The sequenced material came from peripheral blood. The chain joins TRBV7-9 to TRBJ2-2; D remains unclear. This clonotype was obtained from a man aged 65 to 79 with active COVID-19. The CDR3: CASIPANTGELFF. The CDR3 region has the DNA TGTGCCAGCATACCGGCGAACACCGGGGAGCTGTTTTTT.